The clone carrying this T cell receptor beta chain was seen just once. Its cognate antigen is unknown. This entry belongs to a study of T cell responses to AZD1222 COVID-19 vaccine. Study-level information: Second doses that came at about 4 or about 12 weeks were put together. General study findings and limits: Among those given AZD1222, only five to seven were seropositive at baseline. Spike-spanning, vaccine-associated CD4 TCRs were dominant at 160-218 and 743-854.

Profiled with immunoSEQ multiplex PCR; TCRdb holds only in-frame clones, not every one. The sample lists under 35,000 clones; 86% were seen once. The source of this sequence is an adult in good health. The sequenced sample was peripheral blood, obtained on day 0 of AZD1222 vaccination.

CDR3 sequence reads: CASSSQYEQFF. CDR3 in DNA: TGTGCCAGCTCCTCTCAGTATGAGCAGTTCTTC. The chain combines TRBV18 with TRBJ2-1, with D hard to call. V lost 6 bases and J lost 8, with 8 bases in between. CDR1 KGHSH and CDR2 LQKENI come from the germline V gene. The CDR3 has 11 amino acids.